The rows below give T cell receptor beta chains drawn from one sample of a study of blood T cells in healthy people across ages. TCRdb redid the calling of the 5' RACE reads with MiXCR, one entry per CDR3 protein. This sample has roughly 800,000 distinct CDR3 sequences, with roughly 25% found just once. The same data also contributed to another study, on T cells of mothers and their children.

The sample comprised blood. The receptors come from a boy aged 5-17 years in good health. Each CDR3 is given with its conserved first and last residue. A D gene is named only where the DNA matches it firmly. Clone size appears in some rows only: once, few, many, or a class for an expanded clone.

v_call	d_call	clone_size	cdr3_length	j_call	cdr3_nt	cdr3_aa
TRBV20-1	-	-	14	TRBJ2-4	TGCAGTGCTAGAGATCCCGTGGGCAAAAACATTCAGTACTTC	CSARDPVGKNIQYF
TRBV3-1	-	few	14	TRBJ2-3	TGTGCCAGCAGCCGCTTAGGACTAACAGATACGCAGTATTTT	CASSRLGLTDTQYF
TRBV30	TRBD2	few	15	TRBJ2-7	TGTGCCTGGAGTGTCCCAGCGGGGGTGACCTACGAGCAGTACTTC	CAWSVPAGVTYEQYF
TRBV6-2/TRBV6-3	TRBD1	few	14	TRBJ2-5	TGTGCCAGCAGGGACACAGGGGCACAAGAGACCCAGTACTTC	CASRDTGAQETQYF
TRBV4-1	-	-	13	TRBJ2-7	TGCGCCAGCAGCTATTTTGTATCCTACGAGCAGTACTTC	CASSYFVSYEQYF
TRBV7-6	-	few	16	TRBJ2-2	TGTGCCAGCAGCTTAGTCGAACAGGGGAACACCGGGGAGCTGTTTTTT	CASSLVEQGNTGELFF
TRBV7-2	TRBD1	-	12	TRBJ2-7	TGTGCCAGCAGCCGGACAGGGTCGCAGCAGTACTTC	CASSRTGSQQYF
TRBV24-1	-	few	12	TRBJ2-7	TGTGCCACCAGGGGGGGATCGGCCGAGCAGTACTTC	CATRGGSAEQYF
TRBV11-2	-	few	17	TRBJ1-5	TGTGCCAGCAGCTTCGGGTACGGGGGACTGGGCACAGATACGCAGCATTTT	CASSFGYGGLGTDTQHF
TRBV6-2/TRBV6-3	-	-	15	TRBJ2-4	TGTGCCAGCAGAAGAATGGAATGGGCCAAAAACATTCAGTACTTC	CASRRMEWAKNIQYF
TRBV5-5	TRBD1	few	14	TRBJ2-7	TGTGCCAGCAGCTTCGGACAGGGGGTAGGGGAGCAGTACTTC	CASSFGQGVGEQYF
TRBV27	TRBD1	few	15	TRBJ2-7	TGTGCCAGCAGTATCACCGGGACAGGCTCCTACGAGCAGTACTTC	CASSITGTGSYEQYF
TRBV20-1	TRBD1	-	15	TRBJ1-2	TGCAGTGCTAGACAGAAACAGGGGGGTTCGTATGGCTACACCTTC	CSARQKQGGSYGYTF
TRBV7-2	-	few	12	TRBJ1-1	TGTGCCAGCAGTCCGAGGGGACTCGAAGCTTTCTTT	CASSPRGLEAFF
TRBV7-3	-	few	16	TRBJ1-2	TGTGCCAGCAGCTTTAGCGGGGGGACGTACAACTATGGCTACACCTTC	CASSFSGGTYNYGYTF
TRBV14	TRBD1	-	15	TRBJ1-2	TGTGCCAGCAGCCCCCAGGACAGGCCCAGCTATGGCTACACCTTC	CASSPQDRPSYGYTF
TRBV15	TRBD2	once	16	TRBJ2-5	TGTGCCACCAGCAGAGGACTAGCGGGGACCCAAGAGACCCAGTACTTC	CATSRGLAGTQETQYF
TRBV6-6	-	-	12	TRBJ1-2	TGTGCCAGCAGGGGCTCAAGCTATGGCTACACCTTC	CASRGSSYGYTF
TRBV6-2/TRBV6-3	TRBD2	-	16	TRBJ2-7	TGTGCCAGCAGTAACCCAAGAGCGGGGGGTTTTGAAGAGCAGTACTTC	CASSNPRAGGFEEQYF
TRBV29-1	-	-	13	TRBJ1-4	TGCAGCGTTGCTAAAGCAACTAATGAAAAACTGTTTTTT	CSVAKATNEKLFF
TRBV11-2	TRBD1	-	16	TRBJ1-2	TGTGCCAGCAGCTTACTGGGACAGGGGGTCTACTATGGCTACACCTTC	CASSLLGQGVYYGYTF